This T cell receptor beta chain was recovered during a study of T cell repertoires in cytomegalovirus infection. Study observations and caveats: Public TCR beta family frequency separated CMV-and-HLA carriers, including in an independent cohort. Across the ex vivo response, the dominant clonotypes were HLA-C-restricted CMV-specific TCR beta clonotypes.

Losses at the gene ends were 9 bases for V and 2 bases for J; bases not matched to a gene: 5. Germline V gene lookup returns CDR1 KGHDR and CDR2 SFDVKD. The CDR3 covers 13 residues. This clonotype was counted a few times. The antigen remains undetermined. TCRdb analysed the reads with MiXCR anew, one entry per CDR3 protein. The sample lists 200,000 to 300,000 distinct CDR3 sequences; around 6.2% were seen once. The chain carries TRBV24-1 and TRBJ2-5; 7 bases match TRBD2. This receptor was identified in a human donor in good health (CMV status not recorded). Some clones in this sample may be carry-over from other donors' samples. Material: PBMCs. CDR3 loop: CATSDGGQETQYF. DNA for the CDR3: TGTGCCACCTCCGACGGGGGGCAAGAGACCCAGTACTTC.